This is a list of T cell receptor beta chains from one sample in a study of shared clonotypes between healthy human individuals. TCRdb's table, derived via immunoSEQ multiplex PCR, lists solely in-frame clones and lacks some. Of millions of clones listed, about 95% were seen once; the top ten hold about 1.1%. Sample: naive CD8+ T cells sorted from blood. These receptors all come from a man younger than 35 in good health. The CDR3 runs from the conserved cysteine through the conserved F or W. A D gene is named only where the DNA matches it firmly. Rows may omit the clone size; those that give it use once, few, many or a size class.

cdr3_length clone_size j_call d_call v_call cdr3_nt cdr3_aa
12 - TRBJ2-7 - TRBV6-5 TGTGCCAGCAGCTTGGACGGGAGTGAGCAGTACTTC CASSLDGSEQYF
15 - TRBJ2-3 - TRBV2 TGTGCCAGCAGTGAACTCCAGACCGATACAGATACGCAGTATTTT CASSELQTDTDTQYF
12 once TRBJ2-7 TRBD1 TRBV30 TGTGCCGCATTGGACAGGGGTATCGAGCAGTACTTC CAALDRGIEQYF
15 once TRBJ2-7 TRBD1 TRBV9 TGTGCCAGCAGTCCGCGGGGGACAGGGGGCGACGAGCAGTACTTC CASSPRGTGGDEQYF
19 once TRBJ2-3 TRBD2 TRBV7-2 TGTGCCAGCAGCTTAGCCCCCCAAACACTAGCGGGAGACACAGATACGCAGTATTTT CASSLAPQTLAGDTDTQYF
14 - TRBJ1-2 TRBD1 TRBV19 TGTGCCAGTAGCCCCGGACAGGGGGAGGGTGGCTACACCTTC CASSPGQGEGGYTF
15 once TRBJ1-1 - TRBV7-6 TGTGCCAGCAGCTTAGACGTGGCGGGGGGCGTTGAAGCTTTCTTT CASSLDVAGGVEAFF
13 - TRBJ2-1 TRBD2 TRBV10-2 TGCGCCAGCACGGGGGGGCAAAACAATGAGCAGTTCTTC CASTGGQNNEQFF
15 - TRBJ2-3 TRBD2 TRBV11-2 TGTGCCAGCAGCTTAGGGGGGAGGGGCACAGATACGCAGTATTTT CASSLGGRGTDTQYF
13 - TRBJ2-1 TRBD2 TRBV30 TGTGCCTGGGCGGGACTACCACACAATGAGCAGTTCTTC CAWAGLPHNEQFF
13 few TRBJ2-7 - TRBV6-1 TGTGCCAGCAGCGACTTTGGGGGATACGAGCAGTACTTC CASSDFGGYEQYF
13 - TRBJ2-2 TRBD2 TRBV10-3 TGTGCCATCGCGGGGGGCGTCACCGGGGAGCTGTTTTTT CAIAGGVTGELFF
14 - TRBJ2-2 TRBD2 TRBV10-2 TGCGCCAGCAGTGTAGGACTAGCCCCCGGGGAGCTGTTTTTT CASSVGLAPGELFF
12 - TRBJ2-7 - TRBV2 TGTGCCAGCAGTGAGAAGGGATACGAGCAGTACTTC CASSEKGYEQYF
14 - TRBJ1-3 - TRBV4-2 TGTGCCAGCAGCCAAGACGTCGATGGAAACACCATATATTTT CASSQDVDGNTIYF
14 - TRBJ2-1 - TRBV27 TGTGCCAGCAGTCCTTCAAGCGGTAACAATGAGCAGTTCTTC CASSPSSGNNEQFF
15 - TRBJ2-7 TRBD1 TRBV7-2 TGTGCCAGCAGCTCCCCGGGACAGGGGAACTACGAGCAGTACTTC CASSSPGQGNYEQYF
14 - TRBJ2-5 TRBD1 TRBV7-6 TGTGCCAGCAGCCCACAAAAGGGGGCAGAGACCCAGTACTTC CASSPQKGAETQYF
18 - TRBJ2-3 TRBD1 TRBV7-2 TGTGCCAGCAGCTTAGAGCGTAACAGGGGGGAGTATGCAGATACGCAGTATTTT CASSLERNRGEYADTQYF
15 - TRBJ2-7 - TRBV6-5 TGTGCCAGCAGTTACTCAAATTTCGTGGGTTACGAGCAGTACTTC CASSYSNFVGYEQYF
13 - TRBJ1-2 - TRBV6-5 TGTGCCAGCAGTTACGAATCTAACTATGGCTACACCTTC CASSYESNYGYTF
17 - TRBJ2-5 TRBD2 TRBV4-2 TGTGCCAGCAGCCAAAACGGACTAGCGGGGGACCAAGAGACCCAGTACTTC CASSQNGLAGDQETQYF
14 - TRBJ2-1 TRBD1 TRBV6-5 TGTGCCAGCAGTTACTCGGGACAGAGCAATGAGCAGTTCTTC CASSYSGQSNEQFF
14 - TRBJ2-2 - TRBV9 TGTGCCAGCAGCGCCACAGGGAAGACCGGGGAGCTGTTTTTT CASSATGKTGELFF
12 once TRBJ2-7 TRBD1 TRBV2 TGTGCCAGCACCGGGACAGGGGATAAGGAGTACTTC CASTGTGDKEYF
15 - TRBJ1-1 - TRBV30 TGTGCCTGGAGTGAATTTCAGGGGAAGAACACTGAAGCTTTCTTT CAWSEFQGKNTEAFF
16 - TRBJ2-7 - TRBV27 TGTGCCAGCAGTCCCAGCGGAGGGCCCCACGCGCTCGAGCAGTACTTC CASSPSGGPHALEQYF
14 - TRBJ2-3 - TRBV6-5 TGTGCCAGCAGTTACAATGTACTAGGGGATACGCAGTATTTT CASSYNVLGDTQYF
16 - TRBJ2-7 - TRBV6-1 TGTGCCAGCAGTGAAGCGCTAGAGGGGTTCCCCTACGAGCAGTACTTC CASSEALEGFPYEQYF
14 - TRBJ2-3 - TRBV19 TGTGCCAGTAGTATAGATGGGGAGACACATACGCAGTATTTT CASSIDGETHTQYF
14 - TRBJ2-7 - TRBV4-1 TGCGCCAGCAGCCAACCTGGAACAAACTACGAGCAGTACTTC CASSQPGTNYEQYF
14 - TRBJ1-2 - TRBV11-2 TGTGCCAGCAGCAACCAGGGGCCTGCGAGGGGCTACACCTTC CASSNQGPARGYTF
13 - TRBJ2-1 - TRBV6-1 TGTGCCAGCAGTGAACGTCTGCGGAATGAGCAGTTCTTC CASSERLRNEQFF
14 - TRBJ2-7 TRBD1 TRBV7-6 TGTGCCAGCAGCTTAGAGGCAGGGGGAGACGAGCAGTACTTC CASSLEAGGDEQYF
14 - TRBJ2-1 - TRBV4-1 TGCGCCAGCAGCCTGGGGACCTCCTACAATGAGCAGTTCTTC CASSLGTSYNEQFF
16 - TRBJ2-1 TRBD2 TRBV4-1 TGCGCCAGCAGCCAAGAGGCTAGCGGGAGGGTCAGGGAGCAGTTCTTC CASSQEASGRVREQFF
15 - TRBJ2-1 TRBD2 TRBV19 TGTGCCAGTAGTATCTGGGCTAGCGGTTACAATGAGCAGTTCTTC CASSIWASGYNEQFF
16 - TRBJ2-2 - TRBV7-8 TGTGCCAGCAGCTTAGGGTACAGGGGGGGACCCGGGGAGCTGTTTTTT CASSLGYRGGPGELFF
13 - TRBJ2-7 TRBD1 TRBV27 TGTGCCAGCAGTTACCGACAGGGTTACGAGCAGTACTTC CASSYRQGYEQYF
17 - TRBJ1-2 - TRBV28 TGTGCCAGCAGCATTAGCCGCCGGACACCCTTGTGGTATGGCTACACCTTC CASSISRRTPLWYGYTF
14 - TRBJ2-7 - TRBV19 TGTGCCAGTAGTTCTAGCTTGAGAACCTACGAGCAGTACTTC CASSSSLRTYEQYF
18 - TRBJ1-3 TRBD1 TRBV10-3 TGTGCCATCAGTGAGCCCGGGACAGGGGGAATAGGTGGAAACACCATATATTTT CAISEPGTGGIGGNTIYF
13 - TRBJ2-7 - TRBV7-8 TGTGCCAGCAGCTTAGCTGGGGGGCTAGAGCAGTACTTC CASSLAGGLEQYF
13 - TRBJ1-5 - TRBV9 TGTGCCAGCAGCCTAACGCCCCTTCAGCCCCAGCATTTT CASSLTPLQPQHF
13 - TRBJ1-5 - TRBV10-2 TGCGCCAGCAGAGGACAGAGCAATCAGCCCCAGCATTTT CASRGQSNQPQHF
15 - TRBJ2-3 TRBD1 TRBV7-6 TGTGCCAGCAGCTCCTGGGACAGGGGGTCGGATACGCAGTATTTT CASSSWDRGSDTQYF
16 - TRBJ1-4 TRBD1 TRBV25-1 TGTGCCAGCACCTCTGAAGAGGACAGGGATCCGGGAAAACTGTTTTTT CASTSEEDRDPGKLFF
17 - TRBJ2-2 TRBD1 TRBV30 TGTGCCTGGAGTGGGACCGTCGACAGGGGTGCGACCGGGGAGCTGTTTTTT CAWSGTVDRGATGELFF
12 - TRBJ2-3 - TRBV29-1 TGCAGCACTCGCGCTGGAGAAGATACGCAGTATTTT CSTRAGEDTQYF
14 - TRBJ1-1 TRBD1 TRBV5-1 TGCGCCAGCAGCCCTTCGGGACAGCTCACTGAAGCTTTCTTT CASSPSGQLTEAFF
12 - TRBJ2-3 - TRBV5-6 TGTGCCAGCAGCTCACTGGAAGGCACGCAGTATTTT CASSSLEGTQYF
12 - TRBJ2-1 - TRBV14 TGTGCCAGCAGCCAAGATGCGAATGAGCAGTTCTTC CASSQDANEQFF
14 - TRBJ1-1 - TRBV6-5 TGTGCCAGCAGTTACGGCTATTCGGGGGGCGAGGCTTTCTTT CASSYGYSGGEAFF
14 - TRBJ2-7 - TRBV9 TGTGCCAGCAGCGAGTCGGGGGCGGACTACGAGCAGTACTTC CASSESGADYEQYF
15 - TRBJ2-1 TRBD2 TRBV30 TGTGCCTGGAGTAAAGCGGGGGGGCCCGGCGATGAGCAGTTCTTC CAWSKAGGPGDEQFF
14 once TRBJ1-6 - TRBV6-6 TGTGCCAGCAGTCCGGGCCTCTATAATTCACCCCTCCACTTT CASSPGLYNSPLHF
13 - TRBJ2-1 - TRBV6-5 TGTGCCAGCAGTTCCGCCGCGGGCGATGAGCAGTTCTTC CASSSAAGDEQFF
13 - TRBJ1-1 - TRBV30 TGTGCCTGGAGTGTACGGGAGGTCCCTGAAGCTTTCTTT CAWSVREVPEAFF